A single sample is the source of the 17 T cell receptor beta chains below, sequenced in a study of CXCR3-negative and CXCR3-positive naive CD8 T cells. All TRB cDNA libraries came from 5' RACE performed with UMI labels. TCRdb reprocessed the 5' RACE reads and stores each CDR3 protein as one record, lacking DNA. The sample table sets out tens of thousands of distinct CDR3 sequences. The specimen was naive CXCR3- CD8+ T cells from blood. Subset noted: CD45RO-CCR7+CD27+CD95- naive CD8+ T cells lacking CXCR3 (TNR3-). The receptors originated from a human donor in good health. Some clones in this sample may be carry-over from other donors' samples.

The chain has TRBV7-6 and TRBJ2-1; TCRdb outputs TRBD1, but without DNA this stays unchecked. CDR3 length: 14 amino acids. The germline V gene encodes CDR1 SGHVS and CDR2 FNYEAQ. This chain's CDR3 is CASSLAGRYNEQFF.

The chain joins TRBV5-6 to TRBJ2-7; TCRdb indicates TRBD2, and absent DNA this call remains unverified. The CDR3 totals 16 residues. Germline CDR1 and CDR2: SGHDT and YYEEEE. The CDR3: CASSFKAGESSYEQYF.

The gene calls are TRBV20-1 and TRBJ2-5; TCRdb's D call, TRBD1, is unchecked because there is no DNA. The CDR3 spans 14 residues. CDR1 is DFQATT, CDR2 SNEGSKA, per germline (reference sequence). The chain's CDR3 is CSSGTGGDLGTQYF.

The CDR3 region is CASSDNPNTEAFF. This rearrangement joins TRBV25-1 to TRBJ1-1. From germline, CDR1 is MGHDK and CDR2 SYGVNS. The CDR3 is made up of 13 amino acids. Complete variable domain (other parts from reference TRBV25-1 and TRBJ1-1): EADIYQTPRYLVIGTGKKITLECSQTMGHDKMYWYQQDPGMELHLIHYSYGVNSTEKGDLSSESTVSRIRTEHFPLTLESARPSHTSQYLCASSDNPNTEAFFGQGTRLTVV.

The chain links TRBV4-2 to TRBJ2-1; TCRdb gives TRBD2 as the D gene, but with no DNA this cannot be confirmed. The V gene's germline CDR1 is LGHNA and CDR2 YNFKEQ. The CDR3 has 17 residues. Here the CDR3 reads CASSQEGGAGAYNEQFF.

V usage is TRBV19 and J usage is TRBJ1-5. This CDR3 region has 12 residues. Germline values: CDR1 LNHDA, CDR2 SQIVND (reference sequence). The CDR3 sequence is CASSASNQPQHF.

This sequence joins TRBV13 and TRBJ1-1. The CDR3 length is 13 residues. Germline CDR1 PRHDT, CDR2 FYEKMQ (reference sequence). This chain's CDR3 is CASSPREGIEAFF.

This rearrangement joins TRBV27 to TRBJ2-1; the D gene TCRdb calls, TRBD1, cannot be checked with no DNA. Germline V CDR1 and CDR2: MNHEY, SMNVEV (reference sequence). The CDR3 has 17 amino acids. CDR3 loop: CASSPLIAASSYNEQFF.

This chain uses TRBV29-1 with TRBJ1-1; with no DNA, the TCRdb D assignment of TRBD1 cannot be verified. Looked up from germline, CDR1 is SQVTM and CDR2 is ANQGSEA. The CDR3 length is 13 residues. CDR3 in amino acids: CSVDGQSWTEAFF.

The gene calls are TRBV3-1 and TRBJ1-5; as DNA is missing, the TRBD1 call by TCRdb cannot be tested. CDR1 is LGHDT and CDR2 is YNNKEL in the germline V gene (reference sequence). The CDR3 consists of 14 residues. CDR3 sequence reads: CASGYRAGNQLQHF. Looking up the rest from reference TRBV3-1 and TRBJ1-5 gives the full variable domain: DTAVSQTPKYLVTQMGNDKSIKCEQNLGHDTMYWYKQDSKKFLKIMFSYNNKELIINETVPNRFSPKSPDKAHLNLHINSLELGDSAVYFCASGYRAGNQLQHFGDGTRLSIL.

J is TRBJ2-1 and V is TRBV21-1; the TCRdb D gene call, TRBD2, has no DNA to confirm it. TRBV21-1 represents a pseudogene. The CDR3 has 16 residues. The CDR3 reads CASSKASGSKGHEQFF.

The chain's CDR3 is CASSLSGRLPNEQFF. J is TRBJ2-1 and V is TRBV7-9; TCRdb's D call, TRBD2, is unchecked because there is no DNA. CDR1 and CDR2 (germline): SEHNR, FQNEAQ (reference sequence). The CDR3 runs to 15 residues.

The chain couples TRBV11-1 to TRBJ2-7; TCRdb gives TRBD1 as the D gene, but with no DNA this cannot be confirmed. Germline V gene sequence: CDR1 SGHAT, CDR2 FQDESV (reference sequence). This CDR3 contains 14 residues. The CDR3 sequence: CASSLTGISYEQYF.

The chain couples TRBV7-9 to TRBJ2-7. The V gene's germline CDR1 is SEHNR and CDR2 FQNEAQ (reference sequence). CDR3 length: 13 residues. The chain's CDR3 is CASSLADFYEQYF. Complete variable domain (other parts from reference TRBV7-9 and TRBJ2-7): DTGVSQNPRHKITKRGQNVTFRCDPISEHNRLYWYRQTLGQGPEFLTYFQNEAQLEKSRLLSDRFSAERPKGSFSTLEIQRTEQGDSAMYLCASSLADFYEQYFGPGTRLTVT.

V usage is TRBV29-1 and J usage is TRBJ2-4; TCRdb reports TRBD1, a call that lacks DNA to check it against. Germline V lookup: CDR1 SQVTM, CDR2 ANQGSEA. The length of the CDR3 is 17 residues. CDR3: CSVVVPTGSRTKNIQYF.

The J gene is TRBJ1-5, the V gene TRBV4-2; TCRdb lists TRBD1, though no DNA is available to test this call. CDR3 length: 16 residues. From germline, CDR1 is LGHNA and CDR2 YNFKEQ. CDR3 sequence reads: CASSQDSGDRNQPQHF.

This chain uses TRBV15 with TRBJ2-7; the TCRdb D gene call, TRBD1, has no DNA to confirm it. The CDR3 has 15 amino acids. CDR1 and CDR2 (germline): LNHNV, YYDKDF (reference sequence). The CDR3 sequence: CATRREGTGDYEQYF.